These 15 T cell receptor beta chains came from one sample sequenced in a study of T cell clones after liver transplantation (dated by TCRdb to between 2018 and 2020). Libraries were prepared through the immunoSEQ multiplex PCR assay. TCRdb carries this immuneACCESS record with in-frame sequences only. Its versions omit some clonotypes, under half of them owing to an unresolved V gene in the studies checked, with the rest unexplained. A total of 90,000 to 120,000 clones appear in this sample, approximately 78% of them only once. The top ten clonotypes cover over 0.9% of the sample. What this sample's time point label stands for: pre-transplant. The sample in question was CD4+ T cells from blood, obtained before liver transplant. The origin of the receptors is a human donor who received a liver transplant.

This clone has a single count. V is TRBV7-9 and J is TRBJ2-3; D is possibly TRBD2 (7 bases). The CDR3 contains 16 residues. The V end lost 0 bases, the J end lost 1 base, and 11 bases lay between the germline ends. Per germline, CDR1 SEHNR and CDR2 FQNEAQ (reference sequence). This chain's CDR3 is CASSLAGGGGTDTQYF. In DNA, the CDR3 is TGTGCCAGCAGCTTAGCTGGCGGGGGCGGCACAGATACGCAGTATTTT.

This chain uses TRBV9 with TRBJ1-1, with unresolved D. V was shortened by 4 bases and J by 0 bases, with 7 bases between the two germline ends. The CDR3 sequence is 13 residues long. From germline, CDR1 is SGDLS and CDR2 YYNGEE. Here the CDR3 reads CASSWRVNTEAFF. DNA of the CDR3: TGTGCCAGCAGCTGGAGGGTGAACACTGAAGCTTTCTTT.

The chain links TRBV28 to TRBJ2-2; unclear D gene. This CDR3 has 15 amino acids. Germline V lookup: CDR1 MDHEN, CDR2 SYDVKM. The germline V and J ends were trimmed by 2 bases and 1 base, with 8 bases remaining between them. In DNA, the CDR3 is TGTGCCAGCAGTTTAGGCAGTCAGAACACCGGGGAGCTGTTTTTT. Amino acids: CASSLGSQNTGELFF.

This rearrangement joins TRBV6-5 to TRBJ1-2, with D possibly TRBD1 on 5 matching bases. The V gene lost 2 bases and the J gene lost 8 bases, with 12 bases spanning the gap. The germline gives CDR1 MNHEY, CDR2 SVGAGI. The CDR3 spans 13 residues. CDR3 DNA sequence: TGTGCCAGCAGTTACGGTCGGACACAAGGCTACACCTTC. Amino acids: CASSYGRTQGYTF.

This chain links TRBV10-3 with TRBJ1-1; weak D call: TRBD1 (5 bases). CDR3 length: 13 amino acids. V shed 4 bases and J shed 4 bases, with 10 bases lying between them. CDR1 and CDR2 from the germline V gene are ENHRY and SYGVKD. CDR3 sequence: CAISVGGSTEAFF. CDR3 bases: TGTGCCATCAGTGTTGGGGGAAGCACTGAAGCTTTCTTT.

The rearrangement uses TRBV19 and TRBJ2-3; TRBD2 aligns across 10 bases. The CDR3 extends over 18 amino acids. The germline V gene has CDR1 LNHDA and CDR2 SQIVND (reference sequence). With V trimmed by 5 bases and J by 5 bases, 16 bases remained unmatched. The CDR3 DNA follows: TGTGCCAGTAGTGTCCCGTCTAGCGGGGGCCCATTGGGAGATACGCAGTATTTT. Translating gives CASSVPSSGGPLGDTQYF.

V gene TRBV29-1 combines with J gene TRBJ1-1; weak D call: TRBD1 (6 bases). There are 12 residues in the CDR3. The V gene's germline CDR1 is SQVTM and CDR2 ANQGSEA. Trimming pared 6 bases from V and 9 bases from J, leaving 17 bases between. DNA of the CDR3: TGCAGCGTGGCTATTGACAGGACGCAAGCTTTCTTT. Its translation: CSVAIDRTQAFF.

The chain has TRBV19 and TRBJ2-1, with D maybe TRBD1 (5 bases). The CDR3 is 12 amino acids. V was pared by 5 bases and J by 13 bases, with 15 bases between. The germline CDR1 and CDR2 sequences are LNHDA and SQIVND (reference sequence). DNA for the CDR3: TGTGCCAGTAGTTTCCTCCAGGGCAGCCAGTTCTTC. As protein: CASSFLQGSQFF.

The CDR3 DNA sequence: TGTGCCAGCAGCGGGACAGAAGGAACTGAAGCTTTCTTT. It specifies CASSGTEGTEAFF. The genes are TRBV2 and TRBJ1-1, with 7 bases matching TRBD1. V shed 6 bases and J 5 bases; nucleotides not matched to a gene: 6. Germline V CDR1 and CDR2: SNHLY, FYNNEI. CDR3 length: 13 residues.

This clone was recorded at least ten times. The rearrangement joins TRBV30 to TRBJ1-5, with 10 bases matching TRBD1. The germline CDR1 and CDR2 sequences are GTSNPN and SVGIG (reference sequence). V lost 5 bases, J lost 11 bases, and 9 bases stayed unmatched. The CDR3 is 13 residues long. The CDR3 bases are TGTGCCTGGGAGCGGGACAGGGGATCGTCCCAGCATTTT. This gives the protein CAWERDRGSSQHF.

The genes are TRBV6-4 and TRBJ2-2; 7 bases are shared with TRBD2. Germline lookup yields CDR1 MRHNA and CDR2 SNTAGT. The CDR3 length is 14 residues. V was pared by 7 bases and J by 2 bases, with 4 bases of the junction left unmatched. CDR3 amino acids: CASKAGSNTGELFF. The CDR3 DNA is TGTGCCAGCAAAGCGGGGTCCAACACCGGGGAGCTGTTTTTT.

The J gene is TRBJ1-2, the V gene TRBV6-5; unclear D gene. This CDR3 spans 11 amino acids. Trimming took off 7 bases at V and 9 bases at J, with 12 bases between the two ends. CDR1 and CDR2 from the germline V gene are MNHEY and SVGAGI. The CDR3 here is CASKREGSYTF. The CDR3 DNA sequence: TGTGCCAGCAAGCGCGAGGGCAGCTACACCTTC.

V and J are TRBV7-7 and TRBJ2-2; D may be TRBD1 (5 bases). The CDR3 sequence is 15 residues long. CDR1 is SSHAT and CDR2 is FNYEAQ in the germline V gene (reference sequence). Trimming cost V 1 base and J 4 bases, with 10 bases left between them. The CDR3 loop reads CASSLEGFGTGELFF. The CDR3 nucleotides are TGTGCCAGCAGCTTAGAGGGGTTTGGCACCGGGGAGCTGTTTTTT.

The chain joins TRBV9 to TRBJ2-1, with a possible D match to TRBD2 (5 bases). The V end was cut by 1 base, the J end by 3 bases, with 14 bases between. In germline, CDR1 is SGDLS, CDR2 YYNGEE. The CDR3 has 16 residues. The CDR3 region has the DNA TGTGCCAGCAGCGTACTCTCAGCGGCCAGCTACAATGAGCAGTTCTTC. Amino acid sequence: CASSVLSAASYNEQFF.

This clone was seen only a few times. The CDR3 DNA follows: TGCGCCAGCAGCTTTGGAGACGGCAATCAGCCCCAGCATTTT. This gives the protein CASSFGDGNQPQHF. The chain employs TRBV5-1 and TRBJ1-5; no reliable D call. Trimming took 2 bases from V and 2 from J, leaving 8 bases between them. The CDR3 consists of 14 residues. Germline CDR1 is SGHRS and CDR2 is YFSETQ.